The following is a TCR beta chain sequence with its context. Measured with immunoSEQ multiplex PCR; TCRdb has only the in-frame clones, and not every one. The sample yields 150,000 to 190,000 clones, around nine tenths seen once. This entry comes from a study of T cell responses to AZD1222 COVID-19 vaccine. Germline V CDR1 and CDR2: ENHRY, SYGVKD. The CDR3 consists of 11 residues. V lost 10 bases to trimming and J lost 0 bases, with 4 bases between them. The receptor comes from an adult in good health. V gene TRBV10-3 combines with J gene TRBJ1-3; D ambiguous. The specimen comprised peripheral blood, sampled on day 0 of AZD1222 vaccination. CDR3 sequence: CASTSGNTIYF. For the CDR3, the DNA is TGTGCCAGCACCTCTGGAAACACCATATATTTT.